This T cell receptor beta chain stems from a study of T cell responses to AZD1222 COVID-19 vaccine. Study-level results: Only six AZD1222 recipients tested seropositive at baseline. Spike-specific TCR breadth rose after two AZD1222 doses, and depth rose as well. Reports say nearly half of spike-specific TCRs go after unmutated variant regions.

V was pared by 2 bases and J by 6 bases, with 13 bases between. From germline, CDR1 is MRHNA and CDR2 SNTAGT. This CDR3 has 15 residues. Repertoires were generated with immunoSEQ multiplex PCR, while TCRdb's copy carries only in-frame clones and drops some. The sample includes some 140,000 clones, 92% of them seen just once. As regards this clone: Its specificity is unknown.

This specimen consisted of peripheral blood, obtained on day 0 of AZD1222 vaccination. The chain joins TRBV6-4 to TRBJ2-2; D is perhaps TRBD1 or TRBD2 (6 bases each). The TCR originated in an adult in good health. The DNA for the CDR3 is TGTGCCAGCAGTGACCGGGGGCTCAGGGCCGGGGAGCTGTTTTTT. Translating it yields CASSDRGLRAGELFF.